This record concerns one T cell receptor (beta chain) sequence. The antigen remains unidentified. The data were obtained in a study of cytomegalovirus exposure and HLA in healthy donors. In the study overall: Samples from HLA-typed donors yielded about 85 million unique TCRs in an early data release. Study-wide results and limits: In a later analysis, donors in an Asian-associated ancestry cluster reportedly had fewer N-insertions in productive TCRs than the cohort mean. From TCR beta sequences, most subjects' HLA-A and HLA-B alleles were reportedly predicted accurately.

The PCR was carried out with 60 Vbeta primers and 13 Jbeta primers. Profiling relied on immunoSEQ multiplex PCR, and the TCRdb table lists in-frame clones only, not all of them. The data contain tens of thousands of clones, 84% of them singletons. The CDR3 consists of 17 residues. V lost 2 bases, J lost 1 base, and 5 bases stayed unmatched. The germline gives CDR1 LNHNV, CDR2 YYDKDF (reference sequence). Sequencing input: PBMCs. The source is a woman between 18 and 29 years old in good health and CMV-seropositive. The chain links TRBV15 to TRBJ1-4, with 9 bases lining up with TRBD1. Here the CDR3 DNA reads TGTGCCACCAGCAGATTCCGACAGGGGGAAACTAATGAAAAACTGTTTTTT. It specifies CATSRFRQGETNEKLFF.